This T cell receptor (beta chain) comes out of a study of CD8+CD57+ T cells in acquired aplastic anemia. Overall study: Sorted CD4+ and CD8+ cells gave a mean 3.2 ug DNA, range 0.2 to 27.4 ug. Study observations and caveats: Researchers reported that CD8+ Simpson's diversity was not significantly different in patients versus controls. Patients and controls shared twenty-nine CD8+ CDR3 sequences.

The CDR3 is 15 residues long. CDR1 is SEHNR and CDR2 is FQNEAQ in the germline V gene (reference sequence). V dropped 3 bases and J dropped 5; count of bases not matched to a gene: 9. Investigators profiled TCR beta VDJ and CDR3 from genomic DNA template. TCRdb reprocessed the reads with MiXCR, giving one entry per CDR3 protein. The repertoire holds hundreds of thousands of distinct CDR3 sequences, with 45% to 65% as singletons. Regarding this clonotype: Its antigen is unidentified.

This receptor was obtained from a human donor with severe aplastic anemia or a healthy control (not recorded which). The sequenced sample was sorted CD4+, CD8+, or CD8+CD57+ T cells (not recorded which) from PBMCs. This chain uses TRBV7-9 with TRBJ2-5, with 7 bases identical to TRBD2. The DNA for the CDR3 is TGTGCCAGCAGCTTTCCCCCGACTAGCAGGGAGACCCAGTACTTC. It is translated as CASSFPPTSRETQYF. Combining the CDR3 with reference TRBV7-9 and TRBJ2-5 gives the whole variable domain DTGVSQNPRHKITKRGQNVTFRCDPISEHNRLYWYRQTLGQGPEFLTYFQNEAQLEKSRLLSDRFSAERPKGSFSTLEIQRTEQGDSAMYLCASSFPPTSRETQYFGPGTRLLVL.